This T cell receptor beta chain was recorded in a study of blood T cell repertoires in COVID-19. Background on the study: Italy, Spain and the United States were the sources of the convalescent and acute COVID-19 samples. Sources were T cells, B-cell-depleted T cells, or PBMCs; the material itself was cDNA or gDNA.

The CDR3 spans 14 residues. Germline V gene sequence: CDR1 MDHEN, CDR2 SYDVKM. V was clipped by 4 bases and J by 6 bases; unmatched bases: 7. In the authors' methods: Estimation of nucleated cell counts relied on the amplification of reference gene primers. Measured with immunoSEQ multiplex PCR; TCRdb has only the in-frame clones, and not every one. V and J calls and clone size are copied from that table; D and trimming were computed from the DNA. The sample comprises about 240,000 clones, 82% of which are singletons, and approximately 4.5% rests with the top ten. The chain links TRBV28 to TRBJ1-2; 8 bases are shared with TRBD1. Sequenced sample: peripheral blood. The TCR comes from a woman in her 70s with acute or convalescent COVID-19. The CDR3 nucleotides are TGTGCCAGCAGTTCTCCGCGGACAGGGAATGGCTACACCTTC. Translated, it gives CASSSPRTGNGYTF.